What follows are 5 T cell receptor beta chains derived from one specimen sequenced in a study of vaccination and CD4 T cells after COVID-19. Antigen specificity for these receptors is unknown. Treatment indicated: roughly nine-day PBMC culture with coronavirus spike peptide pools or control peptides (ViraFEST assay). At the Johns Hopkins FTIC core, DNA taken from cultured CD4+ T cells was sequenced by way of the Oncomine TCR Beta short-read assay. One entry per CDR3 protein results from TCRdb running MiXCR on the PCR reads. Here the sample spans about 27,000 distinct CDR3 sequences, approximately 60% being singletons. Sequenced here: CD4+ T cells from blood, cultured in vitro, sampled after SARS-CoV-2 vaccination. These receptors were obtained from a human donor who received a COVID-19 vaccine.

This sequence joins TRBV15 and TRBJ1-1; possibly TRBD1 for D (5 bases). Germline V lookup: CDR1 LNHNV, CDR2 YYDKDF (reference sequence). V was shortened by 0 bases and J by 6 bases, with 11 bases between the two germline ends. The CDR3 runs 14 residues. The DNA for the CDR3 is TGTGCCACCAGCAGAGAATACGGGGCCGCTGAAGCTTTCTTT. Its translation: CATSREYGAAEAFF.

The chain uses TRBV20-1 and TRBJ2-7; a possible D gene is TRBD1 (6 bases). There are 13 residues in the CDR3. Deletions cut 3 bases from V and 2 bases from J, with 11 bases between. Germline CDR1 reads DFQATT; CDR2 reads SNEGSKA (reference sequence). The CDR3 region has the DNA TGCAGTGCTAGCCAGGGGACGGCCTACGAGCAGTACTTC. Translated, it gives CSASQGTAYEQYF.

This chain joins TRBV5-4 and TRBJ2-3; the D gene is possibly TRBD1 (6 bases). CDR3 length: 15 amino acids. Germline V gene lookup returns CDR1 SGHNT and CDR2 YYREEE (reference sequence). The V end lost 2 bases, the J end lost 0 bases, and 10 bases lay between the germline ends. The chain's CDR3 is CASSFGGTSTDTQYF. The CDR3 nucleotides read TGTGCCAGCAGCTTTGGGGGCACTAGCACAGATACGCAGTATTTT.

CDR3 sequence reads: CASSRTTFSSYNEQFF. The CDR3 region has the DNA TGTGCCAGTAGTAGGACAACCTTTAGCTCCTACAATGAGCAGTTCTTC. V usage is TRBV19 and J usage is TRBJ2-1; weak D call: TRBD1 (5 bases). Between the trimmed V and J ends, which lost 4 bases and 0 bases, there was a span of 13 bases. Germline CDR1 and CDR2: LNHDA and SQIVND (reference sequence). This CDR3 region has 16 residues.

The sample holds a few counts of this clonotype. CDR3 nucleotide sequence: TGTGCCAGCAGTACCACACGGGGCGAATCACCCCTCCACTTT. Translated, it gives CASSTTRGESPLHF. This chain links TRBV25-1 with TRBJ1-6; maybe TRBD1 (5 bases). The CDR3 has 14 amino acids. Germline CDR1 and CDR2: MGHDK and SYGVNS. V lost 5 bases to trimming and J lost 10 bases, with 15 bases between them.